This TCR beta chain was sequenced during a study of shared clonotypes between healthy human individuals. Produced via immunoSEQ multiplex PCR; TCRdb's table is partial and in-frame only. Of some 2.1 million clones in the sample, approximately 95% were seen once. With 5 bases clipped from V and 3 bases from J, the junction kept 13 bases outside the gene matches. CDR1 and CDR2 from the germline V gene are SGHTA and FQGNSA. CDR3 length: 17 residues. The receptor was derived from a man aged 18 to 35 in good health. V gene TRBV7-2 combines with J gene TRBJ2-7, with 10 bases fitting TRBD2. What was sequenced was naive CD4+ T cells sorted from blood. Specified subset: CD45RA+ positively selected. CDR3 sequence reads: CASSGRDLAGVGYEQYF. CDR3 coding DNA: TGTGCCAGCAGCGGAAGGGACCTAGCGGGAGTGGGCTACGAGCAGTACTTC.